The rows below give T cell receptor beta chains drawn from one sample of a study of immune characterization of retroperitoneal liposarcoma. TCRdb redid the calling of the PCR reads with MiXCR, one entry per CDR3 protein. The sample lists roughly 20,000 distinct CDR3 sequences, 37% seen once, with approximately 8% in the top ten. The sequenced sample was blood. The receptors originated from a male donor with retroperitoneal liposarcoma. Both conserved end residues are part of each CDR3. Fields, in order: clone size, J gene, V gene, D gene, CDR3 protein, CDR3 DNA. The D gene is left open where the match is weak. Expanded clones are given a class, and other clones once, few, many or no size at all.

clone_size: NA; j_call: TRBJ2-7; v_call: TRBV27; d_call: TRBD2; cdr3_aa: CASSYLSGRAGEQYF; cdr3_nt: TGTGCCAGCAGTTATCTTAGCGGGAGGGCCGGCGAGCAGTACTTC
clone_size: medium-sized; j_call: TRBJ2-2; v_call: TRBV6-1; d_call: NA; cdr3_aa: CASIPGDTGELFF; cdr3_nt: TGTGCCAGCATTCCCGGGGACACCGGGGAGCTGTTTTTT
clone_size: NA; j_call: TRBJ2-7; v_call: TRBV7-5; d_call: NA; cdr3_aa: CISVPDLLAGVFYEQYF; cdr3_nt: NA
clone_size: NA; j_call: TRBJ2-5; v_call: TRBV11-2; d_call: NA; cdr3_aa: CASSFSPGPRGTQYF; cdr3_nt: TGTGCCAGCAGCTTTTCGCCAGGGCCTCGAGGGACCCAGTACTTC
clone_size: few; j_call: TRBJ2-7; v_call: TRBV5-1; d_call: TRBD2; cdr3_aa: CASSLEGGGYEQYF; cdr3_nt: TGCGCCAGCAGCTTGGAAGGCGGGGGCTACGAGCAGTACTTC
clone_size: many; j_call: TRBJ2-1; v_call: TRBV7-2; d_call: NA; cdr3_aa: CASSLGYGGYNEQFF; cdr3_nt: TGTGCCAGCAGCTTAGGTTACGGCGGATACAATGAGCAGTTCTTC
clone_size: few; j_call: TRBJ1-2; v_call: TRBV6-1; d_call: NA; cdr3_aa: CASSQRYGYTF; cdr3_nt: TGTGCCAGCTCCCAACGGTATGGCTACACCTTC
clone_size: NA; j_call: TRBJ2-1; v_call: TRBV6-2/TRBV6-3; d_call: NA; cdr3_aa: CATTVSYEQFF; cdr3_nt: TGTGCCACGACTGTGAGCTACGAGCAGTTCTTC
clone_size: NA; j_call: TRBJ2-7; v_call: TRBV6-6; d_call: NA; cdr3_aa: CASSYSTGYYEQYF; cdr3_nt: TGTGCCAGCAGTTACTCAACAGGGTATTACGAGCAGTACTTC
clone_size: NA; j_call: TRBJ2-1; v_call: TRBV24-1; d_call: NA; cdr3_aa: CATSGTPPVQETQFF; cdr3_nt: TGTGCCACCAGCGGCACCCCACCCGTCCAAGAGACCCAGTTCTTC
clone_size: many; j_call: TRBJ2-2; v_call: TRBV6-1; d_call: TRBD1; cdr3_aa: CASSGSTGRTGELFF; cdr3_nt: TGTGCCAGCAGTGGATCGACAGGGCGAACCGGGGAGCTGTTTTTT
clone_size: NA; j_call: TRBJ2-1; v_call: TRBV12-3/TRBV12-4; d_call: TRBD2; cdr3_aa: CASSGTSGRVEQFF; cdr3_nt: TGTGCCAGCAGTGGGACTAGCGGGAGGGTTGAGCAGTTCTTC
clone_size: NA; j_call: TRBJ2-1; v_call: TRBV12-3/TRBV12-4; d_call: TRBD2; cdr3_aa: CASSRTSADYEQFF; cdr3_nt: TGTGCCAGCAGTCGGACTAGCGCGGACTACGAGCAGTTCTTC
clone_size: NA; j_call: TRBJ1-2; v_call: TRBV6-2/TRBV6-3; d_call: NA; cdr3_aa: CASSYKVAAYGYTF; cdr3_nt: TGTGCCAGCAGTTACAAGGTGGCCGCCTATGGCTACACCTTC
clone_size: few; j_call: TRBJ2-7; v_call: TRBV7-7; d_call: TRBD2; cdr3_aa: CASSKGLSYNEQYF; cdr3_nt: TGTGCCAGCAGCAAGGGACTATCCTACAATGAGCAGTACTTC
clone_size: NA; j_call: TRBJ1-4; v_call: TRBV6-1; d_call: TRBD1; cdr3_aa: CASRPVDRGLEKLFF; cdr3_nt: TGTGCCAGCAGACCCGTGGACAGGGGACTTGAAAAACTGTTTTTT
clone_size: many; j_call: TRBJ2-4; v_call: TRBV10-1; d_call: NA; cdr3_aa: CASNASEGNIQYF; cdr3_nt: TGCGCCAGCAACGCCTCAGAGGGTAACATTCAGTACTTC
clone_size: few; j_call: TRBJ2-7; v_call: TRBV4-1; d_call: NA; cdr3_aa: CASVERTGGHEQYF; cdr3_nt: TGCGCCAGCGTCGAAAGGACGGGGGGCCACGAGCAGTACTTC
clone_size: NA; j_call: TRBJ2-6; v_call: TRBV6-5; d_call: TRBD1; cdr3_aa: CASRGDRSSWGANVLTF; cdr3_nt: TGTGCCAGCAGGGGGGACAGGTCGAGCTGGGGGGCCAACGTCCTGACTTTC
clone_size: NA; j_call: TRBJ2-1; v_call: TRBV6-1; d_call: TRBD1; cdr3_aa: CASSNTGGADGEQFF; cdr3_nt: TGTGCCAGCAGTAATACAGGGGGCGCAGATGGTGAGCAGTTCTTC
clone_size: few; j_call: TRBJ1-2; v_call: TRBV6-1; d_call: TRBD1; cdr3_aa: CASGDRGRVNGYTF; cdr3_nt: TGTGCCAGCGGAGACAGGGGGCGCGTTAATGGCTACACCTTC
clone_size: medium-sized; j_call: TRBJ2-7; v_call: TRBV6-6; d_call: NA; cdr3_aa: CASSYADFRWNEQYF; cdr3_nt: TGTGCCAGCAGTTACGCCGACTTCCGGTGGAACGAGCAGTACTTC
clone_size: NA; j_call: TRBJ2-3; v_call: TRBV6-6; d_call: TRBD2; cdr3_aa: CASSYPAGVVDTQYF; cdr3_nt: TGTGCCAGCAGTTACCCCGCGGGAGTGGTAGATACGCAGTATTTT
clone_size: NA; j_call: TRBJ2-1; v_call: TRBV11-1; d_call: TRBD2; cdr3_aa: CASSPMGLAGVGEQFF; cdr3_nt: TGTGCCAGCAGCCCCATGGGGCTAGCGGGAGTAGGGGAGCAGTTCTTC
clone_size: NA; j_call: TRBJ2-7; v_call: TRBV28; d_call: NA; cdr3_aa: CASSFGGPQAEQYF; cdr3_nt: TGTGCCAGCAGTTTCGGCGGTCCTCAGGCCGAGCAGTACTTC
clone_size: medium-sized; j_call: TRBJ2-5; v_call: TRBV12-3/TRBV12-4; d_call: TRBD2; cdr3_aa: CASKAGAQETQYF; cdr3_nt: TGTGCCAGCAAAGCGGGAGCCCAAGAGACCCAGTACTTC
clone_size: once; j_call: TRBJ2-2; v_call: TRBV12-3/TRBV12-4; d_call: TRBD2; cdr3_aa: CASTPLAAGGLFF; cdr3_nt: TGTGCCAGCACTCCTCTAGCGGCCGGGGGGCTGTTTTTT
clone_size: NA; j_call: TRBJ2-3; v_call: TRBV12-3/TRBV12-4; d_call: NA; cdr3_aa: CASSQGPDTQYF; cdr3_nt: TGTGCCAGCAGTCAGGGGCCAGATACGCAGTATTTT
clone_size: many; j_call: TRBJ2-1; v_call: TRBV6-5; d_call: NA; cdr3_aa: CASSYSAGALQETQFF; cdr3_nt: TGTGCCAGCAGTTACTCGGCCGGGGCTCTCCAAGAGACCCAGTTCTTC
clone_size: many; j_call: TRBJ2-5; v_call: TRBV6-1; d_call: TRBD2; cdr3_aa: CASSELAGGRQETQYF; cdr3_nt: TGTGCCAGCAGTGAACTAGCGGGGGGGCGGCAAGAGACCCAGTACTTC
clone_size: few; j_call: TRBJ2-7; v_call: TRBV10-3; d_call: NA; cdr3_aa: CAISGDMGGSYEQYF; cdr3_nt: TGTGCCATCAGTGGGGACATGGGAGGGTCCTACGAGCAGTACTTC
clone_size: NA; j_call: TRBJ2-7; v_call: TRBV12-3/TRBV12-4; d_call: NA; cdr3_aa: CASSFWDFGDNEQYF; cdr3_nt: TGTGCCAGCAGTTTCTGGGACTTCGGCGACAATGAGCAGTACTTC
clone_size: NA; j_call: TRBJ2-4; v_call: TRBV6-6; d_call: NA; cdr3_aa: CASSYRVKNIQYF; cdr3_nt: TGTGCCAGCAGTTACAGGGTGAAAAACATTCAGTACTTC
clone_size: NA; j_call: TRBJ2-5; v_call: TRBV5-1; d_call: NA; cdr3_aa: CASSLSTGEETQYF; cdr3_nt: TGCGCCAGCAGCTTGTCGACGGGAGAGGAGACCCAGTACTTC
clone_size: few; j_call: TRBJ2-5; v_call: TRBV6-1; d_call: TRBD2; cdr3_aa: CASGGLAGVHEQFF; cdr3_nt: TGTGCCAGCGGTGGGCTAGCGGGAGTACATGAGCAGTTCTTT
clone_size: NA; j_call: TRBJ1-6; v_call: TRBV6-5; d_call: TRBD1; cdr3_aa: CATRFRDRGSPLHF; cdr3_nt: TGTGCCACCCGTTTCCGGGACAGGGGGTCACCCCTCCACTTT
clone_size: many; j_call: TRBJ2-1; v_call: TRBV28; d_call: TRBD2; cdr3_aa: CASSLGTSGYNEQFF; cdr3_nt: TGTGCCAGCAGTTTAGGGACTAGCGGATACAATGAGCAGTTCTTC
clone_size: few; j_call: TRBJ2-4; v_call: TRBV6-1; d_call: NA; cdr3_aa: CASSDPGLATVYNEQYF; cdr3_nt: TGTGCCAGCAGCGACCCGGGACTCGCCACGGTTTACAATGAGCAGTACTTC
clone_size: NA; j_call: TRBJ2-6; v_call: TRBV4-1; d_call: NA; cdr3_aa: CASSQDRHSSGANVLTF; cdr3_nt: TGCGCCAGCAGCCAAGATCGTCACAGCTCTGGGGCCAACGTCCTGACTTTC
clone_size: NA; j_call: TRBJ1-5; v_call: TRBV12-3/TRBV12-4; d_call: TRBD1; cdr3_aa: CASSLRTGGSNQPQHF; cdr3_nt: TGTGCCAGCAGTTTGAGGACAGGGGGTTCAAATCAGCCCCAGCATTTT
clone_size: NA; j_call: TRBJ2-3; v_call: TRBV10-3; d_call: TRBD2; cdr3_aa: CAISDPPEGGASSGASFTDTQYF; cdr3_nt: TGTGCCATCAGTGATCCCCCCGAGGGGGGCGCCTCTAGCGGGGCTAGCTTCACAGATACGCAGTATTTT
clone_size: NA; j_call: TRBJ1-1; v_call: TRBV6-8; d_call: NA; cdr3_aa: CASRSRGYTDAFF; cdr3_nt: TGTGCCAGCAGGTCCAGGGGATACACTGACGCTTTCTTT
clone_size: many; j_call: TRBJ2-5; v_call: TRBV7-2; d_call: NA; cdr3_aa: CASSPPTGFSEQYF; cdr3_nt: TGTGCCAGCAGCCCCCCGACAGGTTTTTCGGAGCAGTACTTC
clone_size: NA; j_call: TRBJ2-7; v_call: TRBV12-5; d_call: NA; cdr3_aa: CARGGGGGETQYF; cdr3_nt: TGTGCTAGGGGGGGAGGGGGGGGAGAAACCCAGTACTTC
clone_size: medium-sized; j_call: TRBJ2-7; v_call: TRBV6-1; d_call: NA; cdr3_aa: CASKPGPTSYEQYF; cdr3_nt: TGTGCCAGCAAGCCGGGACCGACTTCCTACGAGCAGTACTTC
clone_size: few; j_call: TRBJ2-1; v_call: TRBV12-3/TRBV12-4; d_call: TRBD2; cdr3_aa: CASSLLAGGRSEQFF; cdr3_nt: TGTGCCAGCAGTTTATTAGCGGGAGGAAGGAGCGAGCAGTTCTTC
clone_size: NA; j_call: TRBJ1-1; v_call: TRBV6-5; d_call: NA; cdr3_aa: CASSPRHLNTEAFF; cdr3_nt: TGTGCCAGCAGTCCGAGACACCTGAACACTGAAGCTTTCTTT
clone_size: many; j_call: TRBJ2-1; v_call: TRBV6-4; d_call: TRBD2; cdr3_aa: CASSDGLAGENEQFF; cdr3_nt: TGTGCCAGCAGTGACGGACTAGCGGGAGAAAATGAGCAGTTCTTC
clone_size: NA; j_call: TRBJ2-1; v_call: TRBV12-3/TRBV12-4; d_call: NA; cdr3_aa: CASSLGGAQFF; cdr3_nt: TGTGCCAGCAGTTTGGGGGGGGCCCAGTTCTTC
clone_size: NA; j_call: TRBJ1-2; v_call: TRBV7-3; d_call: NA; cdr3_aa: CASSLDVRAREGYTF; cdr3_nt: TGTGCCAGCAGCTTAGATGTCAGGGCGAGGGAGGGCTACACCTTC